This TCR beta chain was captured in a study of blood T cell repertoires in COVID-19 (TCRdb year 2020). About the study as a whole: Samples covering the acute and convalescent phases of COVID-19 were provided by collaborators in the United States, Italy and Spain. The material from the prospective study consisted of cDNA or gDNA derived from T cells, B-cell-depleted T cells, or PBMCs. Subjects who had been exposed to COVID-19, were actively infected with it, or had recovered from it provided the deeply sampled blood TCRbeta repertoires that made up the dataset. The repertoires were released in a freely available public database intended as a resource for research on the immune response to SARS-CoV-2. Samples came from the ongoing ImmuneRACE study (first 160 participants) plus 1,254 subjects from 6 global collaborators. Sample metadata almost always included a de-identified subject ID, COVID-19 status, age in years and sex. HLA class I and class II types, where available, came from metadata supplied by the sample provider rather than from assay-based typing. Summary of the overall study and its limitations: How much clinical and demographic metadata was included differed by source and by participant, and the metadata was provided uncurated.

Taken from the germline V gene, the CDR1 and CDR2 loops are SNHLY and FYNNEI. From the cysteine up to the phenylalanine, the CDR3 has a length of 15 residues. CDR3 DNA only is kept here, 45 bases in frame from base 1. Each collaborating institution followed its own protocols to collect whole blood in K2EDTA tubes. For TCRbeta analysis, collaborators shipped samples in one of three forms: frozen whole blood, isolated PBMCs, or DNA extracted from either of those sample types. TCRbeta CDR3 regions were amplified from genomic DNA by means of the immunoSEQ Assay, a bias-controlled multiplex PCR. As for the original processing: Nucleated cell counts per sample were estimated from amplification of reference gene primers within the assay. To quantify the absolute abundance of each unique TCRbeta CDR3 rearrangement, sequence reads were collapsed and filtered. For each sample, productive Simpson clonality was calculated by taking the square root of Simpson's diversity index across productive rearrangements. Sourced from immuneACCESS, this table was stored by TCRdb with only in-frame sequences that have V and J called. A share of the clones is absent; for the studies checked, an unresolved V gene accounts for under half, and the remainder has no known explanation. V and J calls and clone size are those listed in that table; D and trimming were worked out from the DNA. The sample includes over 250,000 clones, with approximately 85% observed a single time. Clones ranked in the top ten supply approximately 10% of the sample.

Concerning this clone itself: The antigen it recognizes is unknown. The junction does not match germline at one end; this may be a read error.

The sequencing input was peripheral blood. This TCR was recovered from a woman between 65 and 79 years old with acute or convalescent COVID-19. This receptor chain uses TRBV2 and TRBJ2-6, and TRBD1 aligns with 10 junction nucleotides. The CDR3 corresponds to CASKGTGAGANVLTF. In nucleotide form, the sequence is TGTGCAAGCAAGGGGACAGGGGCTGGGGCCAACGTCCTGACTTTC.